The 29 T cell receptor beta chains below were found in one sample sequenced in a study of blood T cell repertoires in COVID-19. Sequenced by immunoSEQ multiplex PCR; TCRdb stores in-frame clones only, minus some. The table lists a few hundred thousand clones, 86% of them singletons. The sequenced sample was peripheral blood. These receptors were obtained from an elderly man with acute or convalescent COVID-19.

A few counts support this clone. The V call is TRBV7-6, the J call TRBJ2-1; D remains unclear. The germline gives CDR1 SGHVS, CDR2 FNYEAQ. The CDR3 consists of 15 residues. V was trimmed by 5 bases and J by 6 bases, leaving 17 bases between them. The CDR3 sequence is CASSLIRGSVNEQFF. As DNA, the CDR3 is TGTGCCAGCAGCCTAATTCGAGGTAGTGTCAATGAGCAGTTCTTC.

The chain joins TRBV9 to TRBJ1-1; D may be TRBD1 (6 bases). Germline V lookup: CDR1 SGDLS, CDR2 YYNGEE. The CDR3 is 17 residues long. The germline V and J ends were trimmed by 0 bases and 3 bases, with 18 bases remaining between them. CDR3 in amino acids: CASSVGLRQAHDTEAFF. DNA for the CDR3: TGTGCCAGCAGCGTAGGCCTTAGACAGGCACATGACACTGAAGCTTTCTTT.

V is TRBV5-1 and J is TRBJ2-3; 13 bases fit TRBD2. V lost 7 bases, J lost 4 bases, and 6 bases stayed unmatched. The CDR3 length is 15 residues. CDR1 and CDR2 (germline): SGHRS, YFSETQ. For the CDR3, the DNA is TGCGCCAGCTCACTAGCGGGGGGGCAAGCAGATACGCAGTATTTT. Protein: CASSLAGGQADTQYF.

The chain has TRBV28 and TRBJ2-1, with D possibly TRBD2 on 7 matching bases. The CDR3 is made up of 15 amino acids. V dropped 10 bases and J dropped 7 bases, with 23 bases sitting between them. CDR1 MDHEN and CDR2 SYDVKM come from the germline V gene. The CDR3 DNA reads TGTGCCACAACCAGACCGGGGGGCGCGAGTAATGAGCAGTTCTTC. Its translation: CATTRPGGASNEQFF.

This chain connects TRBV18 to TRBJ1-5; D remains ambiguous. The germline V gene encodes CDR1 KGHSH and CDR2 LQKENI. The CDR3 has 15 residues. Trimming shortened V by 2 bases and J by 0 bases, and 8 bases separated the two germline ends. The CDR3 bases are TGTGCCAGCTCACCAGCGGACTCTAGCAATCAGCCCCAGCATTTT. It encodes CASSPADSSNQPQHF. The full variable domain, completed using reference TRBV18 and TRBJ1-5, is NAGVMQNPRHLVRRRGQEARLRCSPMKGHSHVYWYRQLPEEGLKFMVYLQKENIIDESGMPKERFSAEFPKEGPSILRIQQVVRGDSAAYFCASSPADSSNQPQHFGDGTRLSIL.

The chain is built from TRBV28 and TRBJ2-7; TRBD2 might be the D (6 bases). Germline CDR1 is MDHEN and CDR2 is SYDVKM. Deletions cut 10 bases from V and 6 bases from J, with 13 bases between. The CDR3 length is 11 residues. The CDR3 DNA is TGTGCCACCAGGCGGGGAAGCGAGCAGTACTTC. Translation: CATRRGSEQYF.

The CDR3 protein is CASSGREDTEAFF. The DNA of the CDR3 is TGTGCCAGCAGCGGGCGGGAGGACACTGAAGCTTTCTTT. The chain recombines TRBV6-5 with TRBJ1-1; no clear D gene. Trimming cost V 6 bases and J 3 bases, with 11 bases left between them. This CDR3 is built from 13 residues. CDR1 and CDR2 from the germline V gene are MNHEY and SVGAGI.

The sample holds a few counts of this clone. V and J are TRBV5-1 and TRBJ2-7; a possible D gene is TRBD1 (5 bases). CDR3 length: 15 amino acids. The V end lost 0 bases, the J end lost 7 bases, and 17 bases lay between the germline ends. CDR1 and CDR2 (germline): SGHRS, YFSETQ. CDR3 in amino acids: CASSLAVTGLWEQYF. CDR3 DNA: TGCGCCAGCAGCTTGGCCGTAACAGGCCTTTGGGAGCAGTACTTC.

Remarks on this clone: Other DNA sequences in the sample encode the same CDR3. This chain links TRBV5-1 with TRBJ1-5, with D unresolved. Trimming removed 0 bases at V and 2 bases at J, with 6 bases between. Per the germline V gene, CDR1 is SGHRS and CDR2 is YFSETQ. The CDR3 runs to 14 residues. CDR3 protein: CASSLGEGNQPQHF. Here the CDR3 DNA reads TGCGCCAGCAGCTTGGGAGAAGGCAATCAGCCCCAGCATTTT.

The J gene is TRBJ1-2, the V gene TRBV10-3, with D tentatively TRBD1 (5 bases). The length of the CDR3 is 13 residues. The V and J ends lost 0 bases and 9 bases respectively, with 11 bases between them. The V gene's germline CDR1 is ENHRY and CDR2 SYGVKD. The CDR3 DNA reads as TGTGCCATCAGTGAGTCTCGGGAGGGACGCTACACCTTC. Amino acid sequence: CAISESREGRYTF.

The chain combines TRBV4-1 with TRBJ2-2; the D gene is possibly TRBD1 (7 bases). There are 17 residues in the CDR3. Germline V gene sequence: CDR1 MGHRA, CDR2 YSYEKL. The V and J ends lost 0 bases and 8 bases respectively, with 19 bases between them. The CDR3 reads CASSQEEGAAFGGELFF. The CDR3 coding sequence is TGCGCCAGCAGCCAAGAGGAGGGGGCGGCCTTCGGAGGGGAGCTGTTTTTT.

V is TRBV10-2 and J is TRBJ2-7, with a weak D call TRBD2 (7 bases). The CDR3 is made up of 19 amino acids. Germline CDR1 reads WSHSY; CDR2 reads SAAADI. Trimming removed 0 bases at V and 0 bases at J, with 21 bases between. In nucleotides, the CDR3 is TGCGCCAGCAGTGAGTCGATTGGCGGGGGACAACGCAGCTCCTACGAGCAGTACTTC. It encodes CASSESIGGGQRSSYEQYF.

This CDR3 reads CASSLAANTEAFF. In DNA form, the CDR3 reads TGTGCCAGCAGTTTGGCGGCCAACACTGAAGCTTTCTTT. This chain connects TRBV9 to TRBJ1-1, with unresolved D. CDR3 size: 13 residues. Trimming shortened V by 5 bases and J by 2 bases, and 10 bases separated the two germline ends. Per germline, CDR1 SGDLS and CDR2 YYNGEE.

This chain uses TRBV7-2 with TRBJ1-3; 7 nucleotides match TRBD1. CDR1 and CDR2 from the germline V gene are SGHTA and FQGNSA. V was pared by 6 bases and J by 0 bases, with 8 bases of the junction left unmatched. CDR3 length: 16 amino acids. The CDR3 DNA reads TGTGCCAGCAGTTCCTACAGGGGAAGCTCTGGAAACACCATATATTTT. As protein: CASSSYRGSSGNTIYF.

Comment on this clone: This CDR3 is also generated by other DNA sequences in the sample. The rearrangement uses TRBV9 and TRBJ2-3; TRBD1 aligns across 10 bases. V lost 2 bases, J lost 1 base, and 1 base stayed unmatched. Germline assignment: CDR1 SGDLS and CDR2 YYNGEE. The CDR3 loop spans 15 amino acids. This chain's CDR3 is CASSVGTGGTDTQYF. CDR3 DNA: TGTGCCAGCAGCGTTGGGACAGGGGGCACAGATACGCAGTATTTT.

This chain links TRBV29-1 with TRBJ1-1, with D uncertain. The CDR3 length is 10 residues. Germline V gene lookup returns CDR1 SQVTM and CDR2 ANQGSEA. V was clipped by 4 bases and J by 5 bases, with 5 bases between them. CDR3 sequence reads: CSVATTEAFF. Written as DNA, the CDR3 is TGCAGCGTTGCGACTACTGAAGCTTTCTTT.

The rearrangement joins TRBV3-1 (or the pseudogene TRBV3-2) to TRBJ2-2; D perhaps matches TRBD1 (6 bases). The CDR3 has 14 amino acids. Germline-derived CDR1 and CDR2 are LGHDT and YNNKEL (reference sequence). V shed 5 bases and J shed 1 base, with 8 bases lying between them. The CDR3 sequence: CASSRDMNTGELFF. The CDR3 nucleotides read TGTGCCAGCAGCAGGGACATGAACACCGGGGAGCTGTTTTTT.

The V and J genes are TRBV6-1 and TRBJ1-5; tentative D call: TRBD1 (5 bases). The CDR3 is 14 residues long. Germline CDR1 and CDR2: MNHNS and SASEGT. The germline V and J ends were trimmed by 3 bases and 5 bases, with 11 bases remaining between them. The CDR3 loop reads CASSESQGYQPQHF. The CDR3 DNA sequence: TGTGCCAGCAGTGAGAGTCAGGGCTATCAGCCCCAGCATTTT.

The chain joins TRBV7-2 to TRBJ2-2; a possible D gene is TRBD2 (6 bases). This CDR3 spans 13 amino acids. Trimming cost V 5 bases and J 8 bases, with 12 bases left between them. The germline V gene has CDR1 SGHTA and CDR2 FQGNSA. The CDR3 reads CASSPRGKGELFF. Here the CDR3 DNA reads TGTGCCAGCAGCCCCCGGGGGAAGGGGGAGCTGTTTTTT.

This sequence joins TRBV7-2 and TRBJ2-3; possible D gene TRBD2, 5 bases. This CDR3 has 14 residues. V was pared by 7 bases and J by 2 bases, with 13 bases between. From germline, CDR1 is SGHTA and CDR2 FQGNSA. CDR3 in amino acids: CASKFGLATDTQYF. CDR3 DNA sequence: TGTGCCAGCAAATTTGGACTGGCCACAGATACGCAGTATTTT.

The V and J genes are TRBV4-3 and TRBJ1-2; possibly TRBD1 for D (5 bases). Per the germline V gene, CDR1 is LGHNA and CDR2 is YSLEER. Trimming stripped 4 bases from V and 2 bases from J, with 14 bases between. CDR3 length: 15 amino acids. The CDR3, as DNA: TGCGCCAGCAGCCCCGGGACTCGGGGGAACTATGGCTACACCTTC. Its translation: CASSPGTRGNYGYTF.

The chain has TRBV24-1 and TRBJ1-2; D not certain. CDR1 and CDR2 (germline): KGHDR, SFDVKD. V was shortened by 1 base and J by 5 bases, with 4 bases between the two germline ends. This CDR3 has 12 amino acids. For the CDR3, the DNA is TGTGCCACCAGTGATTTACAGTATGGCTACACCTTC. Translation: CATSDLQYGYTF.

The chain uses TRBV5-1 and TRBJ2-7; D remains unclear. V lost 0 bases and J lost 3, with 10 bases in between. Germline V CDR1 and CDR2: SGHRS, YFSETQ. The CDR3 covers 14 residues. CDR3 protein: CASSLGSPSYEQYF. CDR3 nucleotide sequence: TGCGCCAGCAGCTTGGGATCCCCTAGCTACGAGCAGTACTTC.

The CDR3 DNA reads TGTGCCAGCAGTTACGAGGTAACTCAAGGCAATCAGCCCCAGCATTTT. Translation gives CASSYEVTQGNQPQHF. The rearrangement links TRBV6-6 to TRBJ1-5, with no clear D. Germline V gene lookup returns CDR1 MNHNY and CDR2 SVGAGI (reference sequence). Trimming shortened V by 2 bases and J by 2 bases, and 13 bases separated the two germline ends. CDR3 length: 16 residues.

A single count supports this clone. V usage is TRBV3-1 (or the pseudogene TRBV3-2) and J usage is TRBJ2-3, with D possibly being TRBD1 (5 bases). This CDR3 has 16 amino acids. With 0 bases removed from V and 0 bases from J, the gap between germline ends came to 10 bases. The germline CDR1 and CDR2 sequences are LGHDT and YNNKEL (reference sequence). The CDR3 loop is CASSQDWGGSTDTQYF. Here the CDR3 DNA reads TGTGCCAGCAGCCAAGATTGGGGCGGTAGCACAGATACGCAGTATTTT.

The rearrangement uses TRBV5-4 and TRBJ1-4, with 9 bases matching TRBD1. CDR3 length: 14 residues. V shed 4 bases and J 7 bases; nucleotides not matched to a gene: 5. Germline V CDR1 and CDR2: SGHNT, YYREEE (reference sequence). The CDR3 loop is CASSGDRGSEKLFF. CDR3 DNA sequence: TGTGCCAGCAGCGGAGACAGGGGGAGTGAAAAACTGTTTTTT.

The chain recombines TRBV10-3 with TRBJ2-7, with TRBD1 matching 9 bases. V shed 6 bases, J shed 7 bases, and the junction held 10 bases outside the gene matches. The CDR3 has 14 amino acids. Germline V CDR1 and CDR2: ENHRY, SYGVKD. CDR3 sequence (DNA): TGTGCCATCAGGACCTTGGACAGGGGAAAAGAGCAGTACTTC. Translation gives CAIRTLDRGKEQYF.

The chain carries TRBV14 and TRBJ1-1; weak D call: TRBD1 (5 bases). The CDR3 extends over 15 amino acids. V lost 4 bases to trimming and J lost 2 bases, with 14 bases between them. Per germline, CDR1 SGHDN and CDR2 FVKESK. The CDR3 protein is CASSRLGLTNTEAFF. The CDR3 nucleotides read TGTGCCAGCAGCCGCTTGGGGCTAACAAACACTGAAGCTTTCTTT.

This chain connects TRBV5-1 to TRBJ2-7; possible D gene TRBD1, 5 bases. The V end was cut by 5 bases, the J end by 4 bases, with 13 bases between. Germline CDR1 reads SGHRS; CDR2 reads YFSETQ. The CDR3 loop spans 13 amino acids. CDR3 coding DNA: TGCGCCAGCAGTCTAGACAGCCCATACGAGCAGTACTTC. Translated: CASSLDSPYEQYF.